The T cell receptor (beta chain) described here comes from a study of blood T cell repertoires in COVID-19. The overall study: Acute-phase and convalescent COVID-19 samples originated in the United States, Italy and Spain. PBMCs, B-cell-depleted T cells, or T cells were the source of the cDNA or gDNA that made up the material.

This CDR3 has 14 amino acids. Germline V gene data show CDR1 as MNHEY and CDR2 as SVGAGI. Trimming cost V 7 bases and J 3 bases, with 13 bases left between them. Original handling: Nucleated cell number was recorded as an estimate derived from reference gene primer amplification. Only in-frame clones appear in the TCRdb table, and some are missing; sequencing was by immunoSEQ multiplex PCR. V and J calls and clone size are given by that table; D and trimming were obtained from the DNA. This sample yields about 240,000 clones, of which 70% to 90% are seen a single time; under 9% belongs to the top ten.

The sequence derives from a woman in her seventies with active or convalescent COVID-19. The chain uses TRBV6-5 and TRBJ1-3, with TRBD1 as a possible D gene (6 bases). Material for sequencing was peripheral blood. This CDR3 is CASTQGYGGNTIYF. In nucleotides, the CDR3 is TGTGCCAGCACCCAGGGGTATGGTGGAAACACCATATATTTT.